What follows are 5 T cell receptor beta chains derived from one specimen sequenced in a study of OX40 agonist ivuxolimab in advanced cancers. TCRdb's table, derived via immunoSEQ multiplex PCR, lists solely in-frame clones and lacks some. This sample has approximately 82,000 clones; 84% occur once, and the top ten carry approximately 25%. The input for sequencing was CD4+ or CD8+ T cells sorted from blood, taken in a trial of the OX40 agonist ivuxolimab. The receptors come from an adult with an advanced solid tumor such as melanoma, head and neck, liver or kidney cancer.

The gene calls are TRBV11-2 and TRBJ2-7, with D maybe TRBD1 (5 bases). V was clipped by 0 bases and J by 5 bases, with 14 bases between them. Per the germline V gene, CDR1 is SGHAT and CDR2 is FQNNGV. The CDR3 extends over 15 amino acids. The CDR3 here is CASSLDQSREHEQYF. The CDR3 DNA reads TGTGCCAGCAGCTTAGATCAGTCCAGGGAACACGAGCAGTACTTC.

J is TRBJ1-2 and V is TRBV30; the D gene is possibly TRBD1 (6 bases). Germline-derived CDR1 and CDR2 are GTSNPN and SVGIG (reference sequence). The CDR3 extends over 14 amino acids. Here the CDR3 reads CAYVGGLRSRGYTF. The CDR3 nucleotides are TGTGCTTACGTCGGGGGGCTCAGGTCTCGTGGCTACACCTTC. The full variable domain, with the rest looked up from reference TRBV30 and TRBJ1-2, is SQTIHQWPATLVQPVGSPLSLECTVEGTSNPNLYWYRQAAGRGLQLLFYSVGIGQISSEVPQNLSASRPQDRQFILSSKKLLLSDSGFYLCAYVGGLRSRGYTFGSGTRLTVV.

The chain couples TRBV5-4 to TRBJ2-5, with TRBD1 as a possible D gene (6 bases). The CDR3 is 14 residues long. Trimming pared 0 bases from V and 5 bases from J, leaving 11 bases between. In germline, CDR1 is SGHNT, CDR2 YYREEE (reference sequence). The CDR3 bases are TGTGCCAGCAGCTTGGGGACAGTCAGGGAGACCCAGTACTTC. Protein: CASSLGTVRETQYF.

The CDR3 here is CASSLTIGGSNEKLFF. The CDR3 coding sequence is TGTGCCAGCAGTCTCACGATCGGGGGGTCTAATGAAAAACTGTTTTTT. V gene TRBV2 combines with J gene TRBJ1-4, with a tentative D call TRBD1 (5 bases). The V end lost 5 bases, the J end lost 3 bases, and 16 bases lay between the germline ends. Germline CDR1 and CDR2: SNHLY and FYNNEI. The CDR3 runs 16 residues.

This clone has only a few counts. The chain joins TRBV30 to TRBJ2-7; weak D call: TRBD2 (7 bases). Germline V lookup: CDR1 GTSNPN, CDR2 SVGIG (reference sequence). Trimming pared 0 bases from V and 5 bases from J, leaving 17 bases between. The CDR3 has 15 residues. CDR3 amino acids: CAWSVGGASVDEQYF. CDR3 in DNA: TGTGCCTGGAGTGTAGGGGGGGCAAGCGTGGACGAGCAGTACTTC.